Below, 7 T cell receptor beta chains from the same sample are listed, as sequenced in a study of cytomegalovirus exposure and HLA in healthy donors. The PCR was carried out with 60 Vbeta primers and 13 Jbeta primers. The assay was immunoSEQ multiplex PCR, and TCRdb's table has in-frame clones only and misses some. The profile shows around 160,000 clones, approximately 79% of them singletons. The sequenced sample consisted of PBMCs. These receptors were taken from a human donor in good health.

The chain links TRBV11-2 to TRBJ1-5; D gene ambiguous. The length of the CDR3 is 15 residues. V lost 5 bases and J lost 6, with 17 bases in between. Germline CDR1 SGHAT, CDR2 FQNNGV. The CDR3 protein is CASSISRGVGQPQHF. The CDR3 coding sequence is TGTGCCAGCAGCATTTCCCGCGGGGTGGGTCAGCCCCAGCATTTT. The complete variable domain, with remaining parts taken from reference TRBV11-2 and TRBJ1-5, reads EAGVAQSPRYKIIEKRQSVAFWCNPISGHATLYWYQQILGQGPKLLIQFQNNGVVDDSQLPKDRFSAERLKGVDSTLKIQPAKLEDSAVYLCASSISRGVGQPQHFGDGTRLSIL.

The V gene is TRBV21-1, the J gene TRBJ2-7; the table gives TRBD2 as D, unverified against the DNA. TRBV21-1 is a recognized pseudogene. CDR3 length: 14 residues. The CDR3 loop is CASSISGGAGEQYF. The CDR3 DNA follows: TGTGCCAGCAGCATTAGCGGGGGGGCGGGCGAGCAGTACTTC.

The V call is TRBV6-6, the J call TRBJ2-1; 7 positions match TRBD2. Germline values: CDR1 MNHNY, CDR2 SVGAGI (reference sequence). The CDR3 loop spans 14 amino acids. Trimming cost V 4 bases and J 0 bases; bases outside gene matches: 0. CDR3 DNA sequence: TGTGCCAGCAGTTGGGAGGGCTCCTACAATGAGCAGTTCTTC. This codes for CASSWEGSYNEQFF.

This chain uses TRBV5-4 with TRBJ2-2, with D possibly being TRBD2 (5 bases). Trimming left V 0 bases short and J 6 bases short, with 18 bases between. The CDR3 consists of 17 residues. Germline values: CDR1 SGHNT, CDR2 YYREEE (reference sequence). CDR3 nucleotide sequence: TGTGCCAGCAGCTTGGAACTTCCGGGATCTAGATCCGGGGAGCTGTTTTTT. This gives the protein CASSLELPGSRSGELFF.

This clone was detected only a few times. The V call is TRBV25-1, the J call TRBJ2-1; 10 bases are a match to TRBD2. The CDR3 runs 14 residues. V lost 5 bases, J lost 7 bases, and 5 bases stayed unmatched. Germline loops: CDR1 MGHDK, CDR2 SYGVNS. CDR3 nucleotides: TGTGCCAGCAGTCCTAGCGGGGGAAGGAATGAGCAGTTCTTC. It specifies CASSPSGGRNEQFF.

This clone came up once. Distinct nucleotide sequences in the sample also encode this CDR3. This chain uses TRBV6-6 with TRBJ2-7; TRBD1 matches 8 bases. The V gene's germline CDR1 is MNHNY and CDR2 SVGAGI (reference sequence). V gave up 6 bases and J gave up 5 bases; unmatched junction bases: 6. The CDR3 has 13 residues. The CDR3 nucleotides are TGTGCCAGCAGATATACAGGGGGAAACGAGCAGTACTTC. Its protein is CASRYTGGNEQYF.

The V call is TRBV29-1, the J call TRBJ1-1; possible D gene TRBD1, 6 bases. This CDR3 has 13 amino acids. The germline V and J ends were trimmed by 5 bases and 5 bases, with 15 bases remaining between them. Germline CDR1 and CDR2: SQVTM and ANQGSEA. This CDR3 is CSVRVTGETEAFF. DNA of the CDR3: TGCAGCGTTCGCGTGACAGGAGAAACTGAAGCTTTCTTT.